Detailed here is one T cell receptor (beta chain). The antigen is unknown. TCRdb fed the 5' RACE reads into MiXCR, producing one record per CDR3 protein. The table shows around 100,000 distinct CDR3 sequences, with 8.4% occurring only once. The data originate from a study of T cells after yellow fever vaccination. General study points: Clones from primary vaccination mostly reappeared after the booster (about 97% CD4, under 90% CD8).

CDR1 and CDR2 (germline): KGHSH, LQKENI. V gave up 4 bases and J gave up 0 bases, with 7 bases separating them. CDR3 length: 15 amino acids. The receptor was derived from a man under 40 who received the YFV17D yellow fever vaccine. The chain employs TRBV18 and TRBJ2-6; a weak D match, TRBD1 (6 bases). The sample consisted of CD8+ T cells sorted from PBMCs, taken 45 days after the yellow fever booster vaccination. CDR3 DNA: TGTGCCAGCTCACTAGGGGGCTCTGGGGCCAACGTCCTGACTTTC. It yields the protein CASSLGGSGANVLTF.